The clone carrying this T cell receptor (beta chain) has only one observation. The sample originates from a study of Ad26.COV2.S vaccination and SARS-CoV-2 variants. Sequencing used immunoSEQ multiplex PCR; TCRdb keeps in-frame clones, though not all of them. The sample has about 350,000 clones; approximately 90% are singletons. The treatment: around 19 received Ad26.COV2.S at low or high dose, single or two shots; five or six received placebo; per-sample allocation not given. Material that was analyzed had been drawn on day 63 after the first vaccine or placebo injection. Trimming removed 5 bases at V and 1 base at J, with 11 bases between. Germline assignment: CDR1 SGHDN and CDR2 FVKESK. The CDR3 is 14 amino acids.

The genes are TRBV14 and TRBJ2-5; D call uncertain. The TCR was taken from a person between 18 and 59 years old who received the Ad26.COV2.S COVID-19 vaccine or a placebo. The sequencing used peripheral blood, collected in a trial of Ad26.COV2.S vaccine versus placebo. CDR3 protein: CASSARVTQETQYF. The DNA for the CDR3 is TGTGCCAGCAGCGCCCGGGTCACCCAAGAGACCCAGTACTTC. Looking up the rest from reference TRBV14 and TRBJ2-5 gives the full variable domain: EAGVTQFPSHSVIEKGQTVTLRCDPISGHDNLYWYRRVMGKEIKFLLHFVKESKQDESGMPNNRFLAERTGGTYSTLKVQPAELEDSGVYFCASSARVTQETQYFGPGTRLLVL.